The clone carrying this T cell receptor (beta chain) was seen a handful of times. CDR1 and CDR2 from the germline V gene are GTSNPN and SVGIG (reference sequence). The CDR3 has 14 residues. Trimming cost V 3 bases and J 3 bases; bases outside gene matches: 5. The protocol was immunoSEQ multiplex PCR, while the TCRdb copy is restricted to in-frame clones and leaves out a portion. Of about 79,000 clones listed, 75% to 95% are singletons. The data are from a study of T cell changes during pregnancy in multiple sclerosis. Material: CD4+ T cells from peripheral blood mononuclear cells, obtained in the second trimester of pregnancy. The chain couples TRBV30 to TRBJ2-3; 8 positions agree with TRBD1. The origin of this receptor is a female donor with multiple sclerosis, enrolled in a pregnancy study. The CDR3 reads CAWSRGLTTDTQYF. In nucleotides, the CDR3 is TGTGCCTGGAGCAGGGGGCTGACGACAGATACGCAGTATTTT.